The 26 T cell receptor beta chains below come from one sample, sequenced in a study of T cells in Graves' hyperthyroidism and ophthalmopathy. RNA transcripts yielded amplified TCR beta CDR3 regions. The HTBI primer set served for first-round RT-PCR of the TCR CDR3. TCRdb ran MiXCR on the multiplex PCR reads and lists one entry per CDR3 protein. The table shows around 570,000 distinct CDR3 sequences, with 15% to 20% occurring only once. The material sequenced was blood. The receptors were sampled from a middle-aged man with Graves' ophthalmopathy.

The genes are TRBV7-8 and TRBJ2-7, with a weak D call TRBD1 (5 bases). Deletions cut 5 bases from V and 2 bases from J, with 16 bases between. The V gene's germline CDR1 is SGHVS and CDR2 FQNEAQ. This CDR3 spans 15 amino acids. The CDR3 nucleotides read TGTGCCAGCAGCCCCCGAGACAGCGTGACCTACGAGCAGTACTTC. Its translation: CASSPRDSVTYEQYF.

This clonotype was seen more than once but under ten times. CDR3 coding DNA: TGTGCCAGCAGCTCAGGGGCGGGAGTCACAGATACGCAGTATTTT. The encoded protein is CASSSGAGVTDTQYF. The chain employs TRBV25-1 and TRBJ2-3, with D maybe TRBD2 (7 bases). The CDR3 length is 15 residues. V lost 6 bases, J lost 2 bases, and 15 bases lay in between. Germline CDR1 MGHDK, CDR2 SYGVNS. The full variable domain, completed using reference TRBV25-1 and TRBJ2-3, is EADIYQTPRYLVIGTGKKITLECSQTMGHDKMYWYQQDPGMELHLIHYSYGVNSTEKGDLSSESTVSRIRTEHFPLTLESARPSHTSQYLCASSSGAGVTDTQYFGPGTRLTVL.

This clonotype occurred many times. The chain employs TRBV28 and TRBJ1-1; D is unclear. The CDR3 runs 15 residues. Germline V gives CDR1 MDHEN, CDR2 SYDVKM. V was pared by 7 bases and J by 2 bases, with 17 bases between. The CDR3 region is CASTLLWQVNTEAFF. The DNA for the CDR3 is TGTGCCAGCACCCTACTGTGGCAGGTTAACACTGAAGCTTTCTTT.

The V and J genes are TRBV7-6 and TRBJ1-1; a weak D match, TRBD1 (5 bases). The CDR3 contains 16 residues. Trimming cost V 1 base and J 1 base, with 13 bases left between them. Germline loops: CDR1 SGHVS, CDR2 FNYEAQ. The CDR3 coding sequence is TGTGCCAGCAGCTTAGGTTTTGACAGAAGGAACACTGAAGCTTTCTTT. Translated, it gives CASSLGFDRRNTEAFF.

The J gene is TRBJ2-2, the V gene TRBV3-1; the match to TRBD2 covers 8 bases. J gave up 5 bases and V 2 bases, and 10 bases lay outside the gene matches. The CDR3 has 17 amino acids. Germline V gene sequence: CDR1 LGHDT, CDR2 YNNKEL (reference sequence). This CDR3 reads CASSQFLAGGGTGELFF. The CDR3 DNA follows: TGTGCCAGCAGCCAATTTCTGGCGGGAGGTGGGACCGGGGAGCTGTTTTTT. Filled out from reference TRBV3-1 and TRBJ2-2, the complete variable domain reads DTAVSQTPKYLVTQMGNDKSIKCEQNLGHDTMYWYKQDSKKFLKIMFSYNNKELIINETVPNRFSPKSPDKAHLNLHINSLELGDSAVYFCASSQFLAGGGTGELFFGEGSRLTVL.

The chain has TRBV20-1 and TRBJ2-1; 7 bases map to TRBD2. With 3 bases clipped from V and 2 bases from J, the junction kept 16 bases outside the gene matches. Germline V gives CDR1 DFQATT, CDR2 SNEGSKA (reference sequence). This CDR3 is built from 18 residues. Here the CDR3 reads CSARPGLVPEVPYNEQFF. The CDR3 DNA reads as TGCAGTGCTAGGCCAGGACTAGTCCCAGAGGTCCCCTACAATGAGCAGTTCTTC.

A note on this clonotype: A read error may be the cause here, since a much bigger clone is one base away. This rearrangement joins TRBV11-2 to TRBJ2-1; D is possibly TRBD1 (6 bases). Germline-derived CDR1 and CDR2 are SGHAT and FQNNGV. This CDR3 contains 13 residues. The chain's CDR3 is CAISLNRVNEQFF. CDR3 bases: TGTGCCATCAGCTTGAACAGGGTGAATGAGCAGTTCTTC.

There are many counts of this clonotype. The genes are TRBV12-3 or TRBV12-4 and TRBJ1-2; 7 bases match TRBD1. CDR3 size: 12 residues. Germline trimming cut 5 bases from V and 10 bases from J; bases unmatched to any gene: 7. CDR3 sequence reads: CASSPGTAFYTF. The DNA of the CDR3 is TGTGCCAGCAGTCCCGGGACAGCCTTCTACACCTTC.

V and J are TRBV5-1 and TRBJ1-3; D call uncertain. Germline lookup yields CDR1 SGHRS and CDR2 YFSETQ. V lost 4 bases and J 1 base, leaving 9 bases between the germline ends. The CDR3 covers 14 residues. CDR3 sequence: CASSPQPSGNTIYF. As DNA, the CDR3 is TGCGCCAGCAGCCCTCAGCCGTCTGGAAACACCATATATTTT.

The chain carries TRBV20-1 and TRBJ2-7, with 8 bases aligning to TRBD2. V dropped 0 bases and J dropped 3; count of bases not matched to a gene: 19. The CDR3 totals 19 residues. Germline V gene sequence: CDR1 DFQATT, CDR2 SNEGSKA (reference sequence). The chain's CDR3 is CSARDATSGWDLGVYEQYF. The CDR3 bases are TGCAGTGCTAGAGACGCTACTAGCGGTTGGGACCTAGGGGTCTACGAGCAGTACTTC.

This clonotype was seen at least ten times. The CDR3 DNA sequence: TGTGCCAGCAGTGAAGACGGACAGGATAATCAGCCCCAGCATTTT. This codes for CASSEDGQDNQPQHF. This chain connects TRBV2 to TRBJ1-5; 7 nucleotides align to TRBD1. CDR1 and CDR2 from the germline V gene are SNHLY and FYNNEI. The junction had 4 bases not matched to a gene; V was cut back by 1 base and J by 4 bases. The CDR3 runs to 15 residues.

This clonotype was counted many times. The J gene is TRBJ1-1, the V gene TRBV7-3; 12 bases align to TRBD1. Germline loops: CDR1 SGHTA, CDR2 FQGTGA. The CDR3 runs 14 residues. The V segment lost 5 bases and the J segment 3 bases; nucleotides outside the gene matches: 1. The CDR3 loop is CASSRDRGHTEAFF. CDR3 coding DNA: TGTGCCAGCAGCCGGGACAGGGGGCACACTGAAGCTTTCTTT.

This clonotype has a handful of counts. A read error may be the cause here, since a much bigger clone is one base away. In DNA, the CDR3 is TGCAGTGCTAGAGATGGTGGACAGGGCCAAGGGACCCAGTACTTC. It is translated as CSARDGGQGQGTQYF. This chain joins TRBV20-1 and TRBJ2-5; 8 nucleotides match TRBD1. This CDR3 contains 15 residues. Germline V gene data show CDR1 as DFQATT and CDR2 as SNEGSKA (reference sequence).

This clonotype has ten or more counts. This chain's CDR3 is CASSYSNPGKETQYF. The DNA of the CDR3 is TGTGCCAGCAGTTACTCGAACCCGGGGAAAGAGACCCAGTACTTC. This chain joins TRBV6-5 and TRBJ2-5, with D possibly being TRBD2 (5 bases). The germline V and J ends were trimmed by 0 bases and 3 bases, with 11 bases remaining between them. The length of the CDR3 is 15 residues. The germline gives CDR1 MNHEY, CDR2 SVGAGI.

The chain has TRBV6-1 and TRBJ2-7, with 8 bases that match TRBD1. The CDR3 is 14 amino acids. With V trimmed by 5 bases and J by 5 bases, 8 bases remained unmatched. Germline CDR1 and CDR2: MNHNS and SASEGT. The CDR3 loop is CASSSQGAWNEQYF. CDR3 nucleotide sequence: TGTGCCAGCAGTTCCCAGGGGGCCTGGAACGAGCAGTACTTC.

The chain uses TRBV20-1 and TRBJ1-1; D not certain. Deletions cut 7 bases from V and 5 bases from J, with 11 bases between. The CDR3 runs to 11 residues. The germline V gene has CDR1 DFQATT and CDR2 SNEGSKA (reference sequence). Here the CDR3 reads CSESWGTEAFF. In DNA, the CDR3 is TGCAGTGAGAGCTGGGGAACTGAAGCTTTCTTT.

This clonotype was found a few times. The genes are TRBV5-1 and TRBJ2-3; possibly TRBD1 for D (6 bases). This CDR3 comprises 15 residues. The V end was cut by 4 bases, the J end by 0 bases, with 12 bases between. CDR1 and CDR2 (germline): SGHRS, YFSETQ. The DNA for the CDR3 is TGCGCCAGCAGCAACAGGGTGATCAGCACAGATACGCAGTATTTT. Amino acid sequence: CASSNRVISTDTQYF.

This clonotype came up many times. The rearrangement joins TRBV11-2 to TRBJ2-1; D remains ambiguous. Trimming cost V 4 bases and J 10 bases, with 8 bases left between them. The CDR3 consists of 11 residues. Germline loops: CDR1 SGHAT, CDR2 FQNNGV. The CDR3 region is CASSYAVEQFF. The CDR3 coding sequence is TGTGCCAGCAGCTACGCAGTGGAGCAGTTCTTC.

This clonotype was observed many times. The chain links TRBV3-1 to TRBJ2-2; 11 bases fit TRBD2. The V gene's germline CDR1 is LGHDT and CDR2 YNNKEL (reference sequence). V gave up 3 bases and J gave up 0 bases; unmatched junction bases: 3. CDR3 length: 17 residues. Here the CDR3 DNA reads TGTGCCAGCAGCCAGGGGGGACTAGCGGCGAACACCGGGGAGCTGTTTTTT. Protein: CASSQGGLAANTGELFF.

V is TRBV7-2 and J is TRBJ2-3; unclear D gene. Germline lookup yields CDR1 SGHTA and CDR2 FQGNSA. Between the trimmed V and J ends, which lost 4 bases and 7 bases, there was a span of 12 bases. CDR3 size: 13 residues. CDR3 amino acids: CASSSPMENTQYF. CDR3 sequence (DNA): TGTGCCAGCAGCTCCCCCATGGAGAATACGCAGTATTTT.

The chain employs TRBV6-2 or TRBV6-3 and TRBJ2-7; 11 positions match TRBD2. This CDR3 region has 14 residues. V lost 7 bases to trimming and J lost 6 bases; unmatched junction nucleotides: 8. The germline V gene encodes CDR1 MNHEY and CDR2 SVGEGT. The CDR3: CASNPASGRSEQYF. The CDR3 DNA reads as TGTGCCAGCAATCCGGCTAGCGGGAGGAGCGAGCAGTACTTC.

This clonotype has more than one count but fewer than ten. The gene calls are TRBV7-2 and TRBJ2-7, with 7 positions matching TRBD1. The germline CDR1 and CDR2 sequences are SGHTA and FQGNSA. The junction had 6 bases not matched to a gene; V was cut back by 5 bases and J by 2 bases. This CDR3 has 14 amino acids. The CDR3 coding sequence is TGTGCCAGCAGCGGGAGACAGGGCGCCTACGAGCAGTACTTC. Translated: CASSGRQGAYEQYF.

This clonotype came up a few times. This chain links TRBV5-1 with TRBJ2-7; D is perhaps TRBD1 (6 bases). Trimming removed 4 bases from V and 5 bases from J, with 16 bases in between. The CDR3 is 14 amino acids. CDR1 is SGHRS, CDR2 YFSETQ, per germline. The CDR3 DNA reads as TGCGCCAGCAGCCCGGGACACTCAAGGGACGAGCAGTACTTC. Encoded protein: CASSPGHSRDEQYF. Supplemented by reference TRBV5-1 and TRBJ2-7, the full variable domain reads KAGVTQTPRYLIKTRGQQVTLSCSPISGHRSVSWYQQTPGQGLQFLFEYFSETQRNKGNFPGRFSGRQFSNSRSEMNVSTLELGDSALYLCASSPGHSRDEQYFGPGTRLTVT.

This clonotype came up once. This chain connects TRBV30 to TRBJ2-1, with 12 nucleotides matching TRBD2. The CDR3 contains 15 residues. Germline CDR1 and CDR2: GTSNPN and SVGIG (reference sequence). Trimming at V came to 2 bases and at J to 6 bases, leaving 5 bases not matched to a gene. The chain's CDR3 is CAWSPPGLAGNEQFF. CDR3 in DNA: TGTGCCTGGAGTCCCCCGGGACTAGCGGGCAATGAGCAGTTCTTC.

Comments on this clonotype: Mismatch with germline at one junction end may stem from a read error. The J gene is TRBJ2-1, the V gene TRBV7-9; 14 bases are a match to TRBD2. The CDR3 has 17 amino acids. The germline V gene encodes CDR1 SEHNR and CDR2 FQNEAQ (reference sequence). CDR3 region: CASSVAWGLAGDNEQFF. As DNA, the CDR3 is TGTGCCAGCAGCGTAGCTTGGGGACTAGCGGGGGATAATGAGCAGTTCTTC.

As concerns this clonotype: The limits of the CDR3 on the DNA are not certain, so only TCRdb's listed CDR3 is given. The chain combines TRBV11-2 with TRBJ1-5. Including both end residues, the CDR3 is 19 amino acids long. Germline CDR1 and CDR2: SGHAT and FQNNGV. The CDR3 loop reads CASSFYICSARTPNQPQHF.